These 8 T cell receptor beta chains originate from one sample sequenced in a study of identical twins. TCRdb fed the 5' RACE reads into MiXCR, producing one record per CDR3 protein. The repertoire has roughly 690,000 distinct CDR3 sequences, around 6% of them found once; the top ten carry roughly 1.8%. The sample comprised naive T cells sorted from blood. The source is a man aged 18 to 35 in good health.

This clonotype was counted at least ten times. The chain carries TRBV29-1 and TRBJ1-2, with D unclear. The V end lost 2 bases, the J end lost 0 bases, and 7 bases lay between the germline ends. The CDR3 runs to 13 residues. Germline V gene sequence: CDR1 SQVTM, CDR2 ANQGSEA. CDR3 sequence: CSVESGSNYGYTF. The CDR3 DNA is TGCAGCGTTGAATCGGGGTCTAACTATGGCTACACCTTC.

This clonotype occurred many times. The rearrangement joins TRBV4-3 to TRBJ2-1, with unresolved D. V was clipped by 4 bases and J by 8 bases, with 15 bases between them. The CDR3 consists of 14 residues. Germline V gives CDR1 LGHNA, CDR2 YSLEER. This CDR3 reads CASSPLVGADEQFF. The CDR3 DNA reads as TGCGCCAGCAGCCCATTGGTAGGAGCCGATGAGCAGTTCTTC.

The chain links TRBV12-3 or TRBV12-4 to TRBJ2-1, with 10 nucleotides matching TRBD2. V dropped 1 base and J dropped 8; count of bases not matched to a gene: 11. This CDR3 spans 17 amino acids. The CDR3 DNA reads TGTGCCAGCAGTTTAGTTGGCCTAGCGGGAGCATACGATGAGCAGTTCTTC. This sequence encodes CASSLVGLAGAYDEQFF.

The V gene is TRBV28, the J gene TRBJ1-3; 10 nucleotides agree with TRBD1. The CDR3 extends over 17 amino acids. V lost 2 bases, J lost 2 bases, and 6 bases stayed unmatched. Looked up from germline, CDR1 is MDHEN and CDR2 is SYDVKM. The CDR3 is CASSLPIGTGAGNTIYF. In DNA, the CDR3 is TGTGCCAGCAGTTTACCAATCGGGACAGGGGCTGGAAACACCATATATTTT.

This clonotype was observed a handful of times. The chain links TRBV11-2 to TRBJ2-1, with 9 bases lining up with TRBD1. CDR1 is SGHAT and CDR2 is FQNNGV in the germline V gene. CDR3 length: 12 amino acids. Trimming at V came to 5 bases and at J to 14 bases, leaving 7 bases not matched to a gene. CDR3 coding DNA: TGTGCCAGCAGCGAACAAAGACAGGGGGAGTTCTTC. Amino acid sequence: CASSEQRQGEFF. Drawing the rest from reference TRBV11-2 and TRBJ2-1, the complete variable domain is EAGVAQSPRYKIIEKRQSVAFWCNPISGHATLYWYQQILGQGPKLLIQFQNNGVVDDSQLPKDRFSAERLKGVDSTLKIQPAKLEDSAVYLCASSEQRQGEFFGPGTRLTVL.

This clonotype showed up many times. This sequence joins TRBV3-1 and TRBJ2-5, with 7 positions matching TRBD2. The germline V gene encodes CDR1 LGHDT and CDR2 YNNKEL (reference sequence). J was trimmed by 1 base and V by 3 bases; bases with no gene match: 2. The CDR3 extends over 14 amino acids. The CDR3 DNA follows: TGTGCCAGCAGCCACGGGGGGAGCCAAGAGACCCAGTACTTC. Its translation is CASSHGGSQETQYF.

The rearrangement uses TRBV5-1 and TRBJ2-7; the match to TRBD1 covers 10 bases. With 4 bases clipped from V and 2 bases from J, the junction kept 9 bases outside the gene matches. The CDR3 covers 16 residues. Germline CDR1 and CDR2: SGHRS and YFSETQ. CDR3 DNA sequence: TGCGCCAGCAGCAAACGTATCGACAGGGGGCCCTACGAGCAGTACTTC. It translates to CASSKRIDRGPYEQYF.

This clonotype was seen repeatedly, ten times or more. CDR3 sequence reads: CASSLPTGGPQDTQYF. The CDR3 DNA reads TGCGCCAGCAGCTTGCCGACAGGGGGCCCGCAGGATACGCAGTATTTT. The chain combines TRBV5-1 with TRBJ2-3, with 10 bases fitting TRBD1. This CDR3 is built from 16 residues. V dropped 1 base and J dropped 6; count of bases not matched to a gene: 8. Germline CDR1 reads SGHRS; CDR2 reads YFSETQ.